The 20 T cell receptor beta chains below come from one sample, sequenced in a study of human T cells and chemical hapten exposure. Using its own MiXCR run on the RACE reads, TCRdb lists one record per CDR3 protein. The table lists tens of thousands of distinct CDR3 sequences, 10% of them singletons. The time point here: patch test 1, 2 weeks after DPC sensitization. As to treatment: therapeutic diphenylcyclopropenone sensitization with weekly scalp DPC. Sequenced here: whole blood, sampled in connection with sensitization to the hapten diphenylcyclopropenone (DPC). These receptor sequences come from a woman aged 45-59 years with alopecia areata. Some clones in this sample may be carry-over from other donors' samples.

About this clonotype: A much larger clone differs by one base, so this may be a read error. The chain has TRBV29-1 and TRBJ2-3; D unclear. The CDR3 length is 10 residues. Germline CDR1 is SQVTM and CDR2 is ANQGSEA. Trimming pared 7 bases from V and 2 bases from J, leaving 4 bases between. This CDR3 reads CSGTTDTQYF. The CDR3 region has the DNA TGCAGCGGGACCACAGATACGCAGTATTTT.

This clonotype was picked up many times. The gene calls are TRBV6-2 or TRBV6-3 and TRBJ2-3; a weak D match, TRBD2 (6 bases). The CDR3 has 14 amino acids. Between the trimmed V and J ends, which lost 5 bases and 6 bases, there was a span of 15 bases. Germline loops: CDR1 MNHEY, CDR2 SVGEGT. The CDR3 reads CASSIKRARDTQYF. The DNA for the CDR3 is TGTGCCAGCAGTATAAAGCGGGCCCGGGATACGCAGTATTTT.

This clonotype was observed a handful of times. The CDR3 nucleotides read TGTGCCAGCAGTTTGTGGCAGGGTTCAAATCAGCCCCAGCATTTT. Encoded protein: CASSLWQGSNQPQHF. The chain joins TRBV28 to TRBJ1-5; tentative D call: TRBD1 (5 bases). The CDR3 extends over 15 amino acids. Deletions cut 3 bases from V and 4 bases from J, with 13 bases between. CDR1 and CDR2 from the germline V gene are MDHEN and SYDVKM.

V usage is TRBV6-4 and J usage is TRBJ1-6, with a tentative D call TRBD1 (5 bases). From germline, CDR1 is MRHNA and CDR2 SNTAGT. Trimming removed 3 bases at V and 9 bases at J, with 9 bases between. This CDR3 has 13 amino acids. CDR3 sequence (DNA): TGTGCCAGCAGTGAGCAGGGAACTTCACCCCTCCACTTT. Its protein product is CASSEQGTSPLHF.

This clonotype was observed many times. V gene TRBV5-1 combines with J gene TRBJ2-1; 12 bases fit TRBD2. Germline V gene sequence: CDR1 SGHRS, CDR2 YFSETQ. V lost 4 bases to trimming and J lost 8 bases; unmatched junction nucleotides: 10. The CDR3 is made up of 16 amino acids. For the CDR3, the DNA is TGCGCCAGCAGCACGAGACTAGCGGGAGCTGTCGATGAGCAGTTCTTC. Translating it yields CASSTRLAGAVDEQFF.

The chain recombines TRBV7-8 with TRBJ2-7; the D call may be TRBD1 or TRBD2 (5 bases each). The germline gives CDR1 SGHVS, CDR2 FQNEAQ. The CDR3 runs to 13 residues. Between the trimmed V and J ends, which lost 4 bases and 6 bases, there was a span of 13 bases. The CDR3 DNA sequence: TGTGCCAGCAGCTACGGGACCCGGGGCGAGCAGTACTTC. Translating it yields CASSYGTRGEQYF. Based on the CDR3 plus reference TRBV7-8 and TRBJ2-7, the full variable domain is GAGVSQSPRYKVAKRGQDVALRCDPISGHVSLFWYQQALGQGPEFLTYFQNEAQLDKSGLPSDRFFAERPEGSVSTLKIQRTQQEDSAVYLCASSYGTRGEQYFGPGTRLTVT.

J is TRBJ2-7 and V is TRBV6-2 or TRBV6-3; TRBD1 agrees at 8 bases. The CDR3 length is 13 residues. From germline, CDR1 is MNHEY and CDR2 SVGEGT. V lost 7 bases to trimming and J lost 7 bases; unmatched junction nucleotides: 9. CDR3 sequence reads: CASTRTGRREQYF. The CDR3 nucleotides read TGTGCCAGCACCAGGACAGGGCGTCGGGAGCAGTACTTC.

The sample holds many counts of this clonotype. The chain carries TRBV6-6 and TRBJ1-1, with 7 bases matching TRBD1. Germline assignment: CDR1 MNHNY and CDR2 SVGAGI (reference sequence). V lost 6 bases and J lost 9; bases outside the gene matches: 4. The CDR3 has 11 residues. The CDR3 nucleotides are TGTGCCAGCAGCCCGACAGGGAAAGCTTTCTTT. Translating it yields CASSPTGKAFF.

This clonotype has more than one count but fewer than ten. The chain combines TRBV2 with TRBJ2-1, with a tentative D call TRBD2 (6 bases). This CDR3 has 15 residues. V was clipped by 2 bases and J by 4 bases, with 12 bases between them. Germline-derived CDR1 and CDR2 are SNHLY and FYNNEI. CDR3 DNA: TGTGCCAGCAGTGAACTAGCGCGCCCATACAATGAGCAGTTCTTC. Amino acid sequence: CASSELARPYNEQFF.

The chain joins TRBV6-1 to TRBJ1-1, with 7 bases aligning to TRBD1. The V segment lost 2 bases and the J segment 2 bases; nucleotides outside the gene matches: 5. Germline V gene data show CDR1 as MNHNS and CDR2 as SASEGT. There are 15 residues in the CDR3. In DNA form, the CDR3 reads TGTGCCAGCAGTGAAAGGGACAGCACTAACACTGAAGCTTTCTTT. Protein product: CASSERDSTNTEAFF.

This clonotype was counted many times. The V gene is TRBV20-1, the J gene TRBJ2-1; 11 positions match TRBD2. V dropped 6 bases and J dropped 0; count of bases not matched to a gene: 10. The CDR3 runs to 17 residues. Germline V CDR1 and CDR2: DFQATT, SNEGSKA (reference sequence). The CDR3 sequence: CSAEGLAGSSSYNEQFF. The CDR3 nucleotides read TGCAGTGCAGAAGGACTAGCGGGTAGTAGCTCCTACAATGAGCAGTTCTTC.

The V call is TRBV5-6, the J call TRBJ1-5; the D is unclear. The germline V gene encodes CDR1 SGHDT and CDR2 YYEEEE. The CDR3 loop spans 14 amino acids. The germline V and J ends were trimmed by 2 bases and 3 bases, with 9 bases remaining between them. The CDR3 sequence: CASSFGGNNQPQHF. For the CDR3, the DNA is TGTGCCAGCAGCTTCGGAGGTAACAATCAGCCCCAGCATTTT.

Many counts were recorded for this clonotype. J is TRBJ1-5 and V is TRBV6-6; D unresolved. There are 15 residues in the CDR3. CDR1 is MNHNY and CDR2 is SVGAGI in the germline V gene (reference sequence). Trimming pared 6 bases from V and 4 bases from J, leaving 16 bases between. CDR3 loop: CASSSGPDGNQPQHF. For the CDR3, the DNA is TGTGCCAGCAGCTCCGGTCCCGACGGGAATCAGCCCCAGCATTTT.

This clonotype showed up just a few times. This chain uses TRBV6-5 with TRBJ2-7, with a possible D match to TRBD2 (5 bases). Germline values: CDR1 MNHEY, CDR2 SVGAGI. The length of the CDR3 is 14 residues. V was shortened by 6 bases and J by 0 bases, with 12 bases between the two germline ends. CDR3 sequence (DNA): TGTGCCAGCAGCCCCGGGCGGGCCTCCTACGAGCAGTACTTC. Its protein is CASSPGRASYEQYF.

This clonotype has just a few counts. This chain links TRBV27 with TRBJ2-5; 9 positions agree with TRBD1. The CDR3 is 13 residues long. Germline V gene lookup returns CDR1 MNHEY and CDR2 SMNVEV (reference sequence). V lost 6 bases and J lost 4; bases outside the gene matches: 3. In DNA, the CDR3 is TGTGCCAGCAGGGGACAGGGCGGAGAGACCCAGTACTTC. Encoded protein: CASRGQGGETQYF.

The chain recombines TRBV29-1 with TRBJ2-7; 9 bases fit TRBD1. The V gene's germline CDR1 is SQVTM and CDR2 ANQGSEA. The J segment lost 0 bases and the V segment lost 6 bases, leaving 12 bases of the junction unmatched. The CDR3 totals 16 residues. The CDR3 sequence is CSVLRTGTGPSYEQYF. In DNA, the CDR3 is TGCAGCGTACTACGGACCGGGACAGGGCCCTCCTACGAGCAGTACTTC.

This clonotype was observed at least ten times. The gene calls are TRBV7-2 and TRBJ2-2; TRBD2 might be the D (5 bases). Trimming stripped 5 bases from V and 7 bases from J, with 11 bases between. Germline V gives CDR1 SGHTA, CDR2 FQGNSA. This CDR3 has 13 residues. CDR3 nucleotide sequence: TGTGCCAGCAGCCTCCGGACTGGCGGGGAGCTGTTTTTT. The encoded protein is CASSLRTGGELFF.

A word on this clonotype: The junction departs from the called germline gene at one end, perhaps through a read error. The chain couples TRBV11-2 to TRBJ2-7, with D tentatively TRBD2 (6 bases). The CDR3 covers 13 residues. CDR1 and CDR2 (germline): SGHAT, FQNNGV. Written as DNA, the CDR3 is TGTGCCAGCAGCTCCTCGGGGTGGTGGGACTCCCTCTTC. This codes for CASSSSGWWDSLF.

The chain links TRBV12-5 to TRBJ1-2; possibly TRBD1 for D (5 bases). CDR3 length equals 14 residues. V was clipped by 1 base and J by 3 bases, with 9 bases between them. Germline values: CDR1 LGHNT, CDR2 FRNRAP. The CDR3 DNA follows: TGTGCTAGTGGTTTGGACAGGAGATACTATGGCTACACCTTC. Translation gives CASGLDRRYYGYTF.

Only a few counts were recorded for this clonotype. The rearrangement links TRBV18 to TRBJ2-7; D is perhaps TRBD2 (6 bases). The V and J ends lost 3 bases and 6 bases respectively, with 18 bases between them. The length of the CDR3 is 15 residues. Per germline, CDR1 KGHSH and CDR2 LQKENI. The CDR3 loop is CASSPDLAVITEQYF. For the CDR3, the DNA is TGTGCCAGCTCACCCGACTTAGCGGTAATTACCGAGCAGTACTTC.